One and the same sample provided the 9 T cell receptor beta chains below, sequenced in a study of shared clonotypes between healthy human individuals. Only in-frame clones appear in the TCRdb table, and some are missing; sequencing was by immunoSEQ multiplex PCR. Of over 850,000 clones in the sample, approximately 80% were seen once. Sequencing was done on a sample of memory CD4+ T cells from PBMCs. The subset: CD45RA-negative fraction. The receptors originated from a man in his late teens or twenties in good health. Some clones in this sample may be carry-over from other donors' samples.

The gene calls are TRBV19 and TRBJ2-5; TRBD2 agrees at 13 bases. This CDR3 is 15 amino acids long. The germline V gene has CDR1 LNHDA and CDR2 SQIVND (reference sequence). The trim removed 3 bases at V and 4 bases at J, leaving 2 bases unmatched. CDR3: CASSIRTSGRETQYF. The CDR3 DNA sequence: TGTGCCAGTAGTATCCGGACTAGCGGGAGAGAGACCCAGTACTTC.

This chain joins TRBV5-5 and TRBJ1-1; D gene uncertain. With 3 bases removed from V and 0 bases from J, the gap between germline ends came to 12 bases. The CDR3 runs 15 residues. The germline V gene has CDR1 SGHKS and CDR2 YYEKEE (reference sequence). The CDR3 is CASSSPLSMNTEAFF. The CDR3 bases are TGTGCCAGCAGCTCTCCGCTGAGCATGAACACTGAAGCTTTCTTT.

V usage is TRBV5-1 and J usage is TRBJ1-2, with TRBD1 matching 12 bases. CDR1 is SGHRS, CDR2 YFSETQ, per germline. The CDR3 spans 18 residues. J lost 1 base, V lost 0 bases, and 7 bases had no gene match. The CDR3 is CASSLAWDRGRGNYGYTF. CDR3 in DNA: TGCGCCAGCAGCTTGGCCTGGGACAGGGGGCGCGGTAACTATGGCTACACCTTC. The whole variable domain, filled in from reference TRBV5-1 and TRBJ1-2, reads KAGVTQTPRYLIKTRGQQVTLSCSPISGHRSVSWYQQTPGQGLQFLFEYFSETQRNKGNFPGRFSGRQFSNSRSEMNVSTLELGDSALYLCASSLAWDRGRGNYGYTFGSGTRLTVV.

Only a few counts were recorded for this clone. Different DNA sequences within this sample yield the same CDR3. The chain combines TRBV6-1 with TRBJ1-3; unclear D gene. The CDR3 runs 15 residues. CDR1 MNHNS and CDR2 SASEGT come from the germline V gene. V was pared by 4 bases and J by 0 bases, with 10 bases between. The CDR3 loop reads CASSGGRSSGNTIYF. The CDR3 nucleotides are TGTGCCAGCAGTGGTGGGAGGTCCTCTGGAAACACCATATATTTT.

This clone has a count of ten or more. Other DNA sequences in the same sample also yield this CDR3. DNA for the CDR3: TGTGCCATCAGTGAGGGGCTAGCGGGGGTCACAGATACGCAGTATTTT. Protein: CAISEGLAGVTDTQYF. J is TRBJ2-3 and V is TRBV10-3; 10 nucleotides match TRBD2. With 2 bases clipped from V and 2 bases from J, the junction kept 4 bases outside the gene matches. The CDR3 sequence is 16 residues long. Germline CDR1 reads ENHRY; CDR2 reads SYGVKD.

The rearrangement uses TRBV15 and TRBJ2-7; D is unclear. The CDR3 runs 15 residues. Trimming shortened V by 4 bases and J by 2 bases, and 15 bases separated the two germline ends. Per germline, CDR1 LNHNV and CDR2 YYDKDF (reference sequence). The CDR3 reads CATSTSRAQTYEQYF. The CDR3 nucleotides read TGTGCCACCAGCACCAGTCGGGCTCAGACCTACGAGCAGTACTTC.

This chain connects TRBV5-8 to TRBJ1-1, with TRBD1 as a possible D gene (6 bases). The CDR3 consists of 15 residues. Trimming removed 4 bases at V and 1 base at J, with 14 bases between. Germline CDR1 SGHTS, CDR2 YDEGEE. The CDR3 region is CASSLQGGRNTEAFF. The CDR3 DNA reads TGTGCCAGCAGCCTACAGGGAGGGAGGAACACTGAAGCTTTCTTT.

The chain uses TRBV6-1 and TRBJ1-1; 8 positions match TRBD1. Germline-derived CDR1 and CDR2 are MNHNS and SASEGT. The V segment lost 3 bases and the J segment 0 bases; nucleotides outside the gene matches: 3. CDR3 length: 15 amino acids. Here the CDR3 reads CASSDRGLMNTEAFF. DNA of the CDR3: TGTGCCAGCAGTGACAGGGGGCTGATGAACACTGAAGCTTTCTTT.

The chain recombines TRBV5-1 with TRBJ1-1; D is uncertain. The V end was cut by 5 bases, the J end by 2 bases, with 10 bases between. The CDR3 length is 13 residues. CDR1 and CDR2 (germline): SGHRS, YFSETQ. Here the CDR3 reads CASRETVNTEAFF. The CDR3 DNA follows: TGCGCCAGCAGGGAAACAGTAAACACTGAAGCTTTCTTT.